This is a list of T cell receptor beta chains from one sample in a study of T cells in Graves' hyperthyroidism and ophthalmopathy. One entry per CDR3 protein results from TCRdb running MiXCR on the multiplex PCR reads. The repertoire has a few hundred thousand distinct CDR3 sequences, approximately 15% of them found once; the top ten carry about a sixth. Sequenced: blood. The receptors come from a woman younger than 30 with Graves' hyperthyroidism. The CDR3 runs from the conserved cysteine through the conserved F or W. A D gene is named only where the DNA matches it firmly. Some rows mark clone size as missing; the rest say once, few, many or name a class of expanded clone.

cdr3_nt,cdr3_aa,v_call,clone_size,d_call,j_call
TGTGCCAGCAGTTCCAGGGACAGGGAGGGAACTAACTATGGCTACACCTTC,CASSSRDREGTNYGYTF,TRBV27,many,TRBD1,TRBJ1-2
TGCGCCAGCGCGAACAGGGTCCTTAGCAATCAGCCCCAGCATTTT,CASANRVLSNQPQHF,TRBV4-1,few,NA,TRBJ1-5
TGTGCCAGCAGCCAAGGTCCCGCCCGACTAGCGACTTCCAGCTCCTACAATGAGCAGTTCTTC,CASSQGPARLATSSSYNEQFF,TRBV14,NA,TRBD2,TRBJ2-1
TGTGCCAGCAGTTCACCCCGGACAGGAGTCCCCTATGGCTACACCTTC,CASSSPRTGVPYGYTF,TRBV6-1,many,TRBD1,TRBJ1-2
TGTGCCACCAGTGATAAGGGGCATGGGAATGGCTACACCTTC,CATSDKGHGNGYTF,TRBV24-1,many,NA,TRBJ1-2
TGTGCCAGCAGCTCCTCAGGGGGGAACACCTTC,CASSSSGGNTF,TRBV5-5,few,TRBD1,TRBJ1-2
TGTGCCAGCAGTGACCCAGGGAGCTCCTACAATGAGCAGTTCTTC,CASSDPGSSYNEQFF,TRBV2,many,NA,TRBJ2-1
TGTGCCAGTTCTGGATCCACAGGCGAGCAGTACTTC,CASSGSTGEQYF,TRBV7-2,many,NA,TRBJ2-7
TGTGCCAGCAGCGTACAAGGAGGGCCCCGGACCGGGGAGCTGTTTTTT,CASSVQGGPRTGELFF,TRBV9,NA,NA,TRBJ2-2
TGCAGTGCTGCGCTAGCGGGAGGTACTATGGGCACAGATACGCAGTATTTT,CSAALAGGTMGTDTQYF,TRBV20-1,many,TRBD2,TRBJ2-3
TGTGCCATCAGTGAGGGACGGGGCGCAGGAGGGGACTATGGCTACACCTTC,CAISEGRGAGGDYGYTF,TRBV10-3,many,NA,TRBJ1-2
TGTGCCAGCAGCTTAGATTGGGGAGGGGAGACCCAGTACTTC,CASSLDWGGETQYF,TRBV11-2,few,TRBD2,TRBJ2-5
TGTGCCAGTAGTGGGACAGGGTCGAGCAATCAGCCCCAGCATTTT,CASSGTGSSNQPQHF,TRBV19,few,TRBD1,TRBJ1-5
TGCAGTGCTAGACCTAGCGGGGCGGACGAGCAGTACTTC,CSARPSGADEQYF,TRBV20-1,few,TRBD2,TRBJ2-7
TGTGCCAGCAGCGTAGGGGGACACAACACCGGGGAGCTGTTTTTT,CASSVGGHNTGELFF,TRBV9,NA,NA,TRBJ2-2
TGCGCCACCCGCGGCATCAGGGGACCCCTATCCTATGGCTACACCTTC,CATRGIRGPLSYGYTF,TRBV10-1,few,NA,TRBJ1-2
TGTGCCAGCAGTTTTACACAGAACTATGGCTACACCTTC,CASSFTQNYGYTF,TRBV6-1,many,NA,TRBJ1-2